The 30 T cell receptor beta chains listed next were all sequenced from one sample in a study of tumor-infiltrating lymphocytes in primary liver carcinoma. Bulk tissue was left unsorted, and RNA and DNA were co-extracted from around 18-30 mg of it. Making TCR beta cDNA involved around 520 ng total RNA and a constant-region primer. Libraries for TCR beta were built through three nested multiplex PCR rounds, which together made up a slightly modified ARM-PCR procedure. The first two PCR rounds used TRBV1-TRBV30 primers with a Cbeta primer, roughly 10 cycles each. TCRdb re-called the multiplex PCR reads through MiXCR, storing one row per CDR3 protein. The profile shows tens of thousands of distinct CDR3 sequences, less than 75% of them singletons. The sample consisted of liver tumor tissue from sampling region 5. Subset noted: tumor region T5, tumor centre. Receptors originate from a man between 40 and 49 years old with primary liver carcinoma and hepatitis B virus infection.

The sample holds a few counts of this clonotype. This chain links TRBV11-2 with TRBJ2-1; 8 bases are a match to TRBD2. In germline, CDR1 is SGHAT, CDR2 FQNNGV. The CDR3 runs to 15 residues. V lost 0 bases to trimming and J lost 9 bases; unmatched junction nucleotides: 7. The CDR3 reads CASSLESGSVSEQFF. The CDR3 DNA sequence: TGTGCCAGCAGCTTAGAGAGCGGGAGTGTGAGTGAGCAGTTCTTC.

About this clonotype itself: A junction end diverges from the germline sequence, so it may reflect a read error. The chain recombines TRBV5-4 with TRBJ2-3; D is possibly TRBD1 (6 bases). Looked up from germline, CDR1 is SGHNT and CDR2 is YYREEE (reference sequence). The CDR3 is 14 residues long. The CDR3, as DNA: TGTGCCAGCGCCCGGGACACCAGCACAAATACGCAGTATTTT. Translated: CASARDTSTNTQYF.

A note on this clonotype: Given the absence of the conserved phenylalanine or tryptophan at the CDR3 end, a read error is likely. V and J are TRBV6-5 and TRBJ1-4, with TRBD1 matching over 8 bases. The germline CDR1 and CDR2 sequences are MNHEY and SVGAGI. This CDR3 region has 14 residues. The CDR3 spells CAGSRQGTNEKLFL. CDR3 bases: TGTGCCGGCAGCCGACAGGGGACTAATGAAAAACTGTTTCTA.

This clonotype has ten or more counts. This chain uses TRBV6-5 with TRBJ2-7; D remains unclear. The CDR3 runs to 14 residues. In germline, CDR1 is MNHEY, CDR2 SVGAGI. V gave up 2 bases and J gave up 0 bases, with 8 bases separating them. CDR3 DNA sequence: TGTGCCAGCAGTTACGACTTTCACTCCTACGAGCAGTACTTC. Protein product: CASSYDFHSYEQYF.

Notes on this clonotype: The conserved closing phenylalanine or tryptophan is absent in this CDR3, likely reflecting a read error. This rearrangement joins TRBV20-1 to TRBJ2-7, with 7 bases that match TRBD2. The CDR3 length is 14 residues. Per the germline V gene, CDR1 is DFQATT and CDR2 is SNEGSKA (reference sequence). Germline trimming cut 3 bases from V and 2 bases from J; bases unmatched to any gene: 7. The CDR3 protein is CSASMPGGTYEQYI. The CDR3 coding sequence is TGCAGTGCTAGTATGCCGGGAGGTACCTACGAGCAGTACATC.

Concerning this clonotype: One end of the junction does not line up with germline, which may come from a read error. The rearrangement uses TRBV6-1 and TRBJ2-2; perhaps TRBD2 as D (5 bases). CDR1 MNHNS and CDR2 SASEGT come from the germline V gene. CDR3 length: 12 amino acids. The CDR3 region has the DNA TGTGCCAGCAGGCCAGACACCGGGGAGCTGATTTTT. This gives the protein CASRPDTGELIF.

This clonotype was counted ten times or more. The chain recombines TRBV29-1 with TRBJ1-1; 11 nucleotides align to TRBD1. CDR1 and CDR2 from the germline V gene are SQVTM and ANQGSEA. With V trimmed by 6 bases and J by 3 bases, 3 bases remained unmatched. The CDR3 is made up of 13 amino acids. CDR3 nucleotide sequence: TGCAGCGTAACGGACAGGGGGCACACTGAAGCTTTCTTT. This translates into CSVTDRGHTEAFF.

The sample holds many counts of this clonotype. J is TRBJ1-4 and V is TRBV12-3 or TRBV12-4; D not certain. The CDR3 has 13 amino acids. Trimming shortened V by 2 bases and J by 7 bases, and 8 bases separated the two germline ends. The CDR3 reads CASSLQSGEKLFF. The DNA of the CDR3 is TGTGCCAGCAGTTTACAAAGTGGTGAAAAACTGTTTTTT.

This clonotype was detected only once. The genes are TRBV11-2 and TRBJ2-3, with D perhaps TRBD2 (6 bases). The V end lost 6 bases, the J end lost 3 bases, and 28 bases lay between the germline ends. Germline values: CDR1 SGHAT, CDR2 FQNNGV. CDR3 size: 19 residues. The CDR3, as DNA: TGTGCCAGCAGGACCCCTCGAGACGGGAGACCTACTAGTACAGATACGCAGTATTTT. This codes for CASRTPRDGRPTSTDTQYF.

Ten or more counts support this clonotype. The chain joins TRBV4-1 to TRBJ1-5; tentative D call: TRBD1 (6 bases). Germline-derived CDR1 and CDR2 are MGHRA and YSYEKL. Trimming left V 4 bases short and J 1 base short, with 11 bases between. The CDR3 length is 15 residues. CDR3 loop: CASSPGGRSNQPQHF. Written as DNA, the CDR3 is TGCGCCAGCAGCCCCGGGGGCAGAAGCAATCAGCCCCAGCATTTT.

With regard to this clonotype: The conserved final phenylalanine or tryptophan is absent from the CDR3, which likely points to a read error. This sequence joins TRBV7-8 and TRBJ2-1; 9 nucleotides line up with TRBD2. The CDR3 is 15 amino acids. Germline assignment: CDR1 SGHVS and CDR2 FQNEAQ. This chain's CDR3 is CASSPLRTSENEQFL. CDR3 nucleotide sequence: TGTGCCAGCAGCCCCCTCAGGACTAGCGAGAATGAACAGTTCCTC.

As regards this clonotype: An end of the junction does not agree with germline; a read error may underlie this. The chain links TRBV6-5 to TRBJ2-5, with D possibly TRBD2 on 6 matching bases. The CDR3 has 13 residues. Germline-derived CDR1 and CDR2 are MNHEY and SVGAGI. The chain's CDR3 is CTSSYGGRETQYF. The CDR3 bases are TGTACCAGCAGTTACGGAGGGCGGGAGACCCAGTACTTC.

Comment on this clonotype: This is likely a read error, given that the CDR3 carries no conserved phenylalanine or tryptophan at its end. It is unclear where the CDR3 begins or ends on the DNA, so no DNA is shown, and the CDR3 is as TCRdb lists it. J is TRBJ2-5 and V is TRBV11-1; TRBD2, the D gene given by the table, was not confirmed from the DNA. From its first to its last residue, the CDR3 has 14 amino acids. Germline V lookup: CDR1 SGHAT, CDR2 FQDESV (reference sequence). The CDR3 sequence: CASSAGGPQGTQYY.

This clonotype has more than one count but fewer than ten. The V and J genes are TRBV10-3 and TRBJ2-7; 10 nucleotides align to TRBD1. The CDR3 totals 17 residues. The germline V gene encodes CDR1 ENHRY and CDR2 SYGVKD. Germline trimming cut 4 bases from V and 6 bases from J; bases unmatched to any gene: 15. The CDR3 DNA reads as TGTGCCATCAGTGCCCTTCCTCCGGGACAGGGGTTCGGCGAGCAGTACGTC. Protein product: CAISALPPGQGFGEQYV.

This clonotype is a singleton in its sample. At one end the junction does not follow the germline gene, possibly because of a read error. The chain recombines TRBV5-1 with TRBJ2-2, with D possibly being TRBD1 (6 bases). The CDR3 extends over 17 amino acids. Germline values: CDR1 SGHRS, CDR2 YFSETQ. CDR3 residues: CVSSWEPAGANTEELFF. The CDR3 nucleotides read TGCGTCAGCAGCTGGGAGCCTGCAGGGGCGAACACCGAGGAGCTGTTTTTT.

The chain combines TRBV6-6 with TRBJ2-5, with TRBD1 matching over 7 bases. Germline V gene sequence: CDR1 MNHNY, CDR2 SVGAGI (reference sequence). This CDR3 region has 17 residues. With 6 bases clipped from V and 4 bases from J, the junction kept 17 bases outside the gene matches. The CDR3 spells CASSHAYRDSDRETQYF. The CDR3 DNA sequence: TGTGCCAGCAGCCACGCATACCGGGACAGTGACCGAGAGACCCAGTACTTC.

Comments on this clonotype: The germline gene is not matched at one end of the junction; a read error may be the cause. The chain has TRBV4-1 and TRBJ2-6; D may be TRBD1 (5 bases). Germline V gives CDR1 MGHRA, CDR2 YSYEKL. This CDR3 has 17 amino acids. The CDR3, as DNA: TGCGCCACCAGCCAGCTACAAGGGGCTACTGGGGCCAACGTCCTGACTTTC. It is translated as CATSQLQGATGANVLTF.

CDR3: CASSLGVTSGSIKGTQYF. The CDR3 DNA reads as TGTGCCAGCAGCTTAGGAGTGACTAGCGGTTCTATTAAAGGGACCCAGTACTTC. This chain links TRBV11-3 with TRBJ2-5; 9 bases are shared with TRBD2. Trimming cost V 1 base and J 7 bases; bases outside gene matches: 16. CDR1 is SGHNT and CDR2 is YENEEA in the germline V gene. This CDR3 has 18 amino acids.

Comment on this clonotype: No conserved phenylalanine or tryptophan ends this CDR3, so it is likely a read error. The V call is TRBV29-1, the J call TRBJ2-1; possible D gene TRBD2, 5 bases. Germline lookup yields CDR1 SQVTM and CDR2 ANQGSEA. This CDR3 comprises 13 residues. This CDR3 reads CSVIGGRAGLQFL. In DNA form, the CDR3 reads TGCAGTGTTATTGGTGGTCGGGCGGGTCTGCAGTTCCTC.

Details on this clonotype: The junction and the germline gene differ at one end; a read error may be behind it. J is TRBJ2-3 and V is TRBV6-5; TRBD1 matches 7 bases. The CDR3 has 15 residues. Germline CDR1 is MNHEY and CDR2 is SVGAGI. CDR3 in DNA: TGTGACAGCAGACCCCGGACAGGCAATTACGATACGCAGTATTTT. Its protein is CDSRPRTGNYDTQYF.

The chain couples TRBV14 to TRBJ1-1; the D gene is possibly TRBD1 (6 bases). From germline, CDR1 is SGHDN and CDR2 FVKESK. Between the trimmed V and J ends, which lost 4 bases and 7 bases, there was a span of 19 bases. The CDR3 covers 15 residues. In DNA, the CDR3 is TGTGCCAGCAGCCTACAGGGTATTCCGAGTATTGAAGCTTTCTTT. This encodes CASSLQGIPSIEAFF.

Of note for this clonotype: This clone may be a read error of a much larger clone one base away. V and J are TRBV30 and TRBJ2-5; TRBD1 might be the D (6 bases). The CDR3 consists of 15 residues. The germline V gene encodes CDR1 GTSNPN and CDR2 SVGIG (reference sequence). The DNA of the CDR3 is TGTGCCTGGAGCGCTCTACCTGGGGGCGCAGAGATCCAGTACTTC. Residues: CAWSALPGGAEIQYF.

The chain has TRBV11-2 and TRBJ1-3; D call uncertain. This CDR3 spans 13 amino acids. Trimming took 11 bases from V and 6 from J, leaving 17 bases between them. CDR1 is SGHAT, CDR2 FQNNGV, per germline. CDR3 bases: TGTGCCTTAGCCCTGGGAGCTGTAAACACCATATATTTT. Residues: CALALGAVNTIYF. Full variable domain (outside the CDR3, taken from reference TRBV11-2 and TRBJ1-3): EAGVAQSPRYKIIEKRQSVAFWCNPISGHATLYWYQQILGQGPKLLIQFQNNGVVDDSQLPKDRFSAERLKGVDSTLKIQPAKLEDSAVYLCALALGAVNTIYFGEGSWLTVV.

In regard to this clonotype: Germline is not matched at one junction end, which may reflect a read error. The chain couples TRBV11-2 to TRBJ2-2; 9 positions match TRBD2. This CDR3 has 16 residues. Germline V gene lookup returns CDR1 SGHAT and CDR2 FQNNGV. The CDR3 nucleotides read TGTGCTAGCGGCTTAGTGGCGCTAGCGGGAACCGGGGGGCTGTCTTTT. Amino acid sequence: CASGLVALAGTGGLSF.

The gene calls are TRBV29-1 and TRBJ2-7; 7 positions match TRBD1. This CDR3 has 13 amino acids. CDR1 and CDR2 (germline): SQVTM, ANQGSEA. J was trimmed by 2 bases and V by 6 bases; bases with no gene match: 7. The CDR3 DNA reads TGCAGCGTCGACAGACAGGGCCCCTACGAGCAGTACTTC. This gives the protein CSVDRQGPYEQYF.

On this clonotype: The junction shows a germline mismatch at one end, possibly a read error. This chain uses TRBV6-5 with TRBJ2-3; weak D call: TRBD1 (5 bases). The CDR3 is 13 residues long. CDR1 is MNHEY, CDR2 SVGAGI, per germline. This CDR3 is CASSLDSTGTQYF. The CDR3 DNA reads TGTGCTAGCAGTTTAGACAGCACAGGTACGCAGTATTTT.

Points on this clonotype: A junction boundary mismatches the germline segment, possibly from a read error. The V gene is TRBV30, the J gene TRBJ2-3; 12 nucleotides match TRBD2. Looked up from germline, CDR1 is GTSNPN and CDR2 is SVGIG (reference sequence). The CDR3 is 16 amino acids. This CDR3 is CALSRGLAGNADTQYF. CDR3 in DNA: TGTGCCTTGAGTCGCGGACTAGCGGGGAACGCAGATACGCAGTATTTT.

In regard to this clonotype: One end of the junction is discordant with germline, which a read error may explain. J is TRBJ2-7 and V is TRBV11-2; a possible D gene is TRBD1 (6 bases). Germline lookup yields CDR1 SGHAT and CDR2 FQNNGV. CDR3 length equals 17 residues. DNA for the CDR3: TGTGCCAGCAGCTTAGACTTCGGGACACCCAGCTCCTATAAGCATTACTTC. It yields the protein CASSLDFGTPSSYKHYF.

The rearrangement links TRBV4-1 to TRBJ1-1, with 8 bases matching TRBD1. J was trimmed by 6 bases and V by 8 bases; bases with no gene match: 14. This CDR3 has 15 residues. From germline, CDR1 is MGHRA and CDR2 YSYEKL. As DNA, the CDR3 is TGCGCCAGCGGCCCTAGGGTGACAGGGGTCCCTGAAGCTTTCTTT. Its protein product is CASGPRVTGVPEAFF.

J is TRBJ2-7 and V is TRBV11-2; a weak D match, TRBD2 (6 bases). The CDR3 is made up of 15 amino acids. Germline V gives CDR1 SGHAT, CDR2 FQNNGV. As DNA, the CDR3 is TGTATCAGCAGCTCAATCCGGGGGAGAAGATACGAGCAGTACTTC. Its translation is CISSSIRGRRYEQYF.